The rows below give T cell receptor beta chains drawn from one sample of a study of cytomegalovirus exposure and HLA in healthy donors. Using immunoSEQ multiplex PCR, the repertoire was profiled, and TCRdb retains in-frame clones only, with some absent. Of about 110,000 clones in the sample, around 85% are singletons; the top ten hold about 3%. Input material: PBMCs. Receptor source: a woman between 18 and 30 years old in good health and CMV-seronegative. Both conserved end residues are part of each CDR3.

j_call	cdr3_length	v_call	cdr3_aa
TRBJ2-1	15	TRBV4-1	CASSQSAGGPWEQFF
TRBJ2-1	15	TRBV25-1	CASSGGLAVNNEQFF
TRBJ2-7	15	TRBV4-1	CASSQAPAGDYEQYF
TRBJ2-2	15	TRBV1	CTSSQRQGYTGELFF
TRBJ2-1	15	TRBV5-1	CASSLELAGGNEQFF
TRBJ1-1	14	TRBV30	CAWRLLGENTEAFF
TRBJ2-1	13	TRBV5-1	CASSSGTGNEQFF
TRBJ1-2	16	TRBV9	CASSPRQGWFGYGYTF
TRBJ2-7	12	TRBV7-9	CASRHRGPEQYF
TRBJ1-5	13	TRBV6-6	CASRGGSNQPQHF
TRBJ1-1	16	TRBV19	CASTSNGGGLNTEAFF
TRBJ1-5	12	TRBV27	CASSSRGKPQHF
TRBJ1-2	16	TRBV27	CASGPPGGSFNYGYTF
TRBJ2-7	13	TRBV27	CASSPGQSYEQYF
TRBJ2-1	15	TRBV7-7	CASSLEDGAYNEQFF
TRBJ2-7	17	TRBV7-9	CASSLGPSGVLPYEQYF
TRBJ1-1	12	TRBV9	CASSDGSTEAFF
TRBJ2-7	12	TRBV7-9	CASSPEDREQYF